The rows below give T cell receptor beta chains drawn from one sample of a study of shared clonotypes between healthy human individuals. The repertoire was sequenced with immunoSEQ multiplex PCR; TCRdb's copy has only in-frame clones and lacks some. The table records about 700,000 clones, around two thirds of them present only once. Sequencing was done on a sample of memory CD4+ T cells sorted from blood. The receptors originated from a woman between 25 and 40 years old in good health. Each CDR3 is given with its conserved first and last residue. Fields, in order: CDR3 length, clone size, D gene, J gene, V gene, CDR3 protein, CDR3 DNA. D genes are given only for firm matches. Clone sizes are given selectively: once, few, many, or a class where the clone is expanded.

cdr3_length: 12
clone_size: .
d_call: TRBD1
j_call: TRBJ2-7
v_call: TRBV28
cdr3_aa: CASRTGSYEQYF
cdr3_nt: TGTGCCAGTCGGACAGGAAGCTACGAGCAGTACTTC

cdr3_length: 16
clone_size: .
d_call: TRBD1
j_call: TRBJ2-1
v_call: TRBV7-3
cdr3_aa: CASSLSGQTKGNEQFF
cdr3_nt: TGTGCCAGCAGCTTATCGGGACAGACCAAGGGCAATGAGCAGTTCTTC

cdr3_length: 15
clone_size: few
d_call: TRBD1
j_call: TRBJ1-5
v_call: TRBV27
cdr3_aa: CASSQDRANSQPQHF
cdr3_nt: TGTGCCAGCAGCCAGGACAGGGCGAATAGTCAGCCCCAGCATTTT

cdr3_length: 18
clone_size: .
d_call: TRBD2
j_call: TRBJ2-2
v_call: TRBV7-9
cdr3_aa: CASSLALASGSNTGELFF
cdr3_nt: TGTGCCAGCAGCTTAGCGCTGGCTAGCGGATCGAACACCGGGGAGCTGTTTTTT

cdr3_length: 17
clone_size: .
d_call: .
j_call: TRBJ2-4
v_call: TRBV28
cdr3_aa: CASRLGRYPWGENIQYF
cdr3_nt: TGTGCCAGCAGACTCGGACGTTACCCATGGGGCGAAAACATTCAGTACTTC

cdr3_length: 14
clone_size: few
d_call: .
j_call: TRBJ2-3
v_call: TRBV6-1
cdr3_aa: CASSEGSRADTQYF
cdr3_nt: TGTGCCAGCAGTGAAGGGAGTAGGGCAGATACGCAGTATTTT

cdr3_length: 14
clone_size: .
d_call: .
j_call: TRBJ2-7
v_call: TRBV10-3
cdr3_aa: CAITLGPSSYEQYF
cdr3_nt: TGTGCCATCACTCTGGGACCAAGCTCCTACGAGCAGTACTTC

cdr3_length: 17
clone_size: .
d_call: TRBD2
j_call: TRBJ2-3
v_call: TRBV7-9
cdr3_aa: CASSLSRLAPSTDTQYF
cdr3_nt: TGTGCCAGCAGCTTAAGCCGACTAGCGCCTAGCACAGATACGCAGTATTTT

cdr3_length: 20
clone_size: .
d_call: TRBD1
j_call: TRBJ2-4
v_call: TRBV10-2
cdr3_aa: CASSSPPGRGLGLAKNIQYF
cdr3_nt: TGCGCCAGCAGCTCCCCCCCTGGCAGGGGGCTGGGACTAGCCAAAAACATTCAGTACTTC

cdr3_length: 15
clone_size: .
d_call: .
j_call: TRBJ2-5
v_call: TRBV25-1
cdr3_aa: CASSESGSRQETQYF
cdr3_nt: TGTGCCAGCAGTGAATCGGGGTCGAGGCAAGAGACCCAGTACTTC

cdr3_length: 16
clone_size: .
d_call: .
j_call: TRBJ2-7
v_call: TRBV5-1
cdr3_aa: CASSFLGHPDSYEQYF
cdr3_nt: TGCGCCAGCAGCTTTTTGGGACATCCTGACTCCTACGAGCAGTACTTC

cdr3_length: 18
clone_size: .
d_call: .
j_call: TRBJ1-1
v_call: TRBV11-2
cdr3_aa: CASSLSAGRGHNRTEAFF
cdr3_nt: TGTGCCAGCAGCTTATCTGCCGGGCGGGGCCACAACAGGACTGAAGCTTTCTTT

cdr3_length: 15
clone_size: .
d_call: .
j_call: TRBJ2-7
v_call: TRBV15
cdr3_aa: CATSRDRGMSYEQYF
cdr3_nt: TGTGCCACCAGCAGAGATAGGGGGATGTCCTACGAGCAGTACTTC

cdr3_length: 14
clone_size: .
d_call: .
j_call: TRBJ2-7
v_call: TRBV6-6
cdr3_aa: CASSYRDNPLEQYF
cdr3_nt: TGTGCCAGCAGTTACCGGGACAATCCCCTCGAGCAGTACTTC

cdr3_length: 14
clone_size: .
d_call: .
j_call: TRBJ1-3
v_call: TRBV5-1
cdr3_aa: CASSFGSSGNTIYF
cdr3_nt: TGCGCCAGCAGCTTCGGTAGCTCTGGAAACACCATATATTTT

cdr3_length: 13
clone_size: once
d_call: .
j_call: TRBJ2-3
v_call: TRBV28
cdr3_aa: CASSPRPTDTQYF
cdr3_nt: TGTGCCAGCAGTCCGAGACCGACAGATACGCAGTATTTT

cdr3_length: 15
clone_size: .
d_call: .
j_call: TRBJ2-3
v_call: TRBV6-6
cdr3_aa: CASSYGGTSTDTQYF
cdr3_nt: TGTGCCAGCAGTTACGGCGGGACAAGCACAGATACGCAGTATTTT